A single sample is the source of the 2 T cell receptor beta chains below, sequenced in a study of beta chain features in type 1 diabetes. The investigators reverse transcribed all of the isolated RNA, so they sequenced expressed TCRB transcripts. Using immunoSEQ multiplex PCR, the repertoire was profiled, and TCRdb retains in-frame clones only, with some absent. The table includes 220,000 or so clones, approximately 70% detected once. Sequencing was performed on naive CD4+ T cells from blood. The origin of the receptors is a man between 25 and 39 years old in good health.

The V call is TRBV6-1, the J call TRBJ1-2, with D perhaps matching TRBD1 (6 bases). Germline CDR1 reads MNHNS; CDR2 reads SASEGT. Trimming left V 5 bases short and J 4 bases short, with 14 bases between. This CDR3 contains 14 residues. CDR3 nucleotide sequence: TGTGCCAGCAGTTCCAGACAGGTCGGCTATGGCTACACCTTC. Amino acids: CASSSRQVGYGYTF.

This clone was counted only a few times. The chain carries TRBV29-1 and TRBJ2-5, with 8 bases that match TRBD1. The J segment lost 5 bases and the V segment lost 7 bases, leaving 6 bases of the junction unmatched. CDR1 and CDR2 (germline): SQVTM, ANQGSEA. The CDR3 contains 12 residues. The CDR3, as DNA: TGCAGCGGCAACAGGGGGGTCGAGACCCAGTACTTC. It is translated as CSGNRGVETQYF. Looking up the rest from reference TRBV29-1 and TRBJ2-5 gives the full variable domain: SAVISQKPSRDICQRGTSLTIQCQVDSQVTMMFWYRQQPGQSLTLIATANQGSEATYESGFVIDKFPISRPNLTFSTLTVSNMSPEDSSIYLCSGNRGVETQYFGPGTRLLVL.